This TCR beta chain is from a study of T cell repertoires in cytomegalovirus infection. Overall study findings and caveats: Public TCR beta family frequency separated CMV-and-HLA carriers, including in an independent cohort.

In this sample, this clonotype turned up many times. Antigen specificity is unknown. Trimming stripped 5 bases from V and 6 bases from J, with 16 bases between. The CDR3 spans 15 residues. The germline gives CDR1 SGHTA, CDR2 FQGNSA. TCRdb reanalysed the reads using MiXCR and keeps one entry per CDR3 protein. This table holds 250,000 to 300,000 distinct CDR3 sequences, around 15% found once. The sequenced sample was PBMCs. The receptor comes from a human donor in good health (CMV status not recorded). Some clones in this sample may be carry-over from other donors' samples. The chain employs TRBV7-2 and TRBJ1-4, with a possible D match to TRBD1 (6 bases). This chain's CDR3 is CASSRARGMDEKLFF. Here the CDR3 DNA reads TGTGCCAGCAGCCGAGCCAGGGGAATGGATGAAAAACTGTTTTTT.